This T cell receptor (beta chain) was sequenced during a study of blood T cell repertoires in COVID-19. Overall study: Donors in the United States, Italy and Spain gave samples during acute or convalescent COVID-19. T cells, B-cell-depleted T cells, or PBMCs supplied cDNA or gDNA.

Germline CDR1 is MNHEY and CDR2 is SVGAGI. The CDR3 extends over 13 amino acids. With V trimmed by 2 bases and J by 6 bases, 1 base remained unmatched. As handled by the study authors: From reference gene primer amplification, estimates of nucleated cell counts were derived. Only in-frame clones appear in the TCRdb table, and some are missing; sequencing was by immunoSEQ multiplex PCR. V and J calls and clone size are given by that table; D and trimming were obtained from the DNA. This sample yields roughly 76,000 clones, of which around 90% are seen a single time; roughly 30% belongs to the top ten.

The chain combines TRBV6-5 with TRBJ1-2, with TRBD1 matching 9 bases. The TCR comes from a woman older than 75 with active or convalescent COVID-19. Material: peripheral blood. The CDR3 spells CASSYGTGNGYTF. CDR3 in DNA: TGTGCCAGCAGTTACGGGACAGGGAATGGCTACACCTTC.